This T cell receptor beta chain is drawn from a study of CD8+ T cells in alopecia areata. Overall study results and limits: Greater clonality was observed in lesional scalp samples, especially alopecia totalis/universalis, versus normal scalp. Between patients, shared TCR sequences were less clear than in mice. This was possibly due in part to HLA diversity in the patient population. Scalp sample data also include resident alphabeta T cells from normal skin.

CD4+ and CD8+ T cells were sorted from PBMCs stained for CD3, CD4 and CD8. Deletions cut 3 bases from V and 0 bases from J, with 18 bases between. Germline CDR1 is LNHDA and CDR2 is SQIVND (reference sequence). This CDR3 contains 18 residues. This clone was recorded a few times. Its target is unknown. In each case, RNA was isolated and then reverse transcribed into cDNA as the sequencing template. Here immunoSEQ multiplex PCR was the method, and the copy in TCRdb shows in-frame clones only, minus some. This sample has around 100,000 clones, with approximately 58% found just once. Sequencing input: CD4+ T cells sorted from blood. The clonotype was recovered from a human donor in good health. The chain has TRBV19 and TRBJ2-4; D is undetermined. DNA for the CDR3: TGTGCCAGTAGTATCAGTCTACTTCAGACGTTAGCCAAAAACATTCAGTACTTC. Amino acid sequence: CASSISLLQTLAKNIQYF.